The rows below give T cell receptor beta chains drawn from one sample of a study of blood T cell repertoires in COVID-19. Using immunoSEQ multiplex PCR, the repertoire was profiled, and TCRdb retains in-frame clones only, with some absent. The sample lists about 150,000 clones, about 90% seen once, with about 7% in the top ten. The sample taken for sequencing was PBMCs or T cells enriched from blood (not recorded which). The receptors were gathered from a woman between 45 and 65 years old who had recovered from COVID-19. Each CDR3 is given with its conserved first and last residue. Each record gives: D gene, V gene, J gene, clone size, CDR3 length, CDR3 DNA, CDR3 protein. D genes are given only for firm matches. Size tells how often a clone was seen (once, few, many) or the class of an expanded clone, and some rows leave it out.

NA	TRBV2	TRBJ1-2	NA	15	TGTGCCAGCAGACAAGGACGGACTAATAACTATGGCTACACCTTC	CASRQGRTNNYGYTF
NA	TRBV7-8	TRBJ1-3	NA	15	TGTGCCAGCAGCCAACCCGGGACAAACGGAAACACCATATATTTT	CASSQPGTNGNTIYF
NA	TRBV5-1	TRBJ1-1	NA	14	TGCGCCAGCAGGACCGGGGGGGTTAACACTGAAGCTTTCTTT	CASRTGGVNTEAFF
TRBD2	TRBV5-1	TRBJ2-7	NA	17	TGCGCCAGCAGCCCCCGGACTAGCGGGAGTAGTCCCTACGAGCAGTACTTC	CASSPRTSGSSPYEQYF
NA	TRBV12-3/TRBV12-4	TRBJ2-5	NA	12	TGTGCCAGCAGTCCTATGAGAGAGACCCAGTACTTC	CASSPMRETQYF
TRBD1	TRBV19	TRBJ1-2	NA	12	TGTGCCAGTAGTAGGACAGGGGGCGGCTACACCTTC	CASSRTGGGYTF
NA	TRBV11-3	TRBJ1-1	NA	15	TGTGCCAGCAGCTTAGCCGGGGGTTGGGGCACTGAAGCTTTCTTT	CASSLAGGWGTEAFF
TRBD1	TRBV28	TRBJ1-5	NA	16	TGTGCCAGCAGTTTTTGGGACAGGGGGCGTAATCAGCCCCAGCATTTT	CASSFWDRGRNQPQHF
TRBD2	TRBV28	TRBJ2-7	NA	15	TGTGCCAGCAGCCCGGGACTAGCGGCCTCCTACGAGCAGTACTTC	CASSPGLAASYEQYF
NA	TRBV19	TRBJ1-5	NA	15	TGTGCCAGTAGTATATCCCGGGGGGAGGATCAGCCCCAGCATTTT	CASSISRGEDQPQHF
NA	TRBV11-2	TRBJ2-5	once	15	TGTGCCAGCAGCACTGACGGGAGACCCAAAGAGACCCAGTACTTC	CASSTDGRPKETQYF
NA	TRBV21-1	TRBJ2-7	NA	22	TGTGCCAGCAGCAAAATTTACGGGGGACCTCTAGCGGGAGGTTGGGAAACCTACGAGCAGTACTTC	CASSKIYGGPLAGGWETYEQYF
NA	TRBV7-2	TRBJ2-1	NA	15	TGTGCCAGCAGCTTAGGTCCGGGATCCTACAATGAGCAGTTCTTC	CASSLGPGSYNEQFF
TRBD2	TRBV18	TRBJ2-7	NA	16	TGTGCCAGCTCACCACCGGGGCTAGCGGGGAACTACGAGCAGTACTTC	CASSPPGLAGNYEQYF
TRBD2	TRBV19	TRBJ2-3	NA	16	TGTGCCAGTAGTATAACCCTAGCGGGAGCGGCAGATACGCAGTATTTT	CASSITLAGAADTQYF